There are a few counts of the clone carrying this T cell receptor beta chain. Its target is not known. Reverse transcription of all isolated RNA meant that expressed TCRB transcripts were sequenced. Method: immunoSEQ multiplex PCR; TCRdb's copy keeps in-frame clones and lacks some. The sample has about 640,000 clones; 9.5% to 15% are singletons. The V segment lost 4 bases and the J segment 0 bases; nucleotides outside the gene matches: 7. The CDR3 is 17 residues long. Germline V lookup: CDR1 SGDLS, CDR2 YYNGEE. This sample was included in a study of beta chain features in type 1 diabetes. Regarding the study as a whole: Patients' naive, central memory and regulatory TCRB repertoires appeared more alike than those of healthy donors. TCRB CDR3s were moderately but significantly shorter in Type 1 diabetes patients in all four CD4+ subsets.

The sequence was obtained from a man aged 30 to 45 with type 1 diabetes. The chain uses TRBV9 and TRBJ2-6; 7 bases line up with TRBD1. The sample consisted of naive CD4+ T cells from blood. The CDR3 region has the DNA TGTGCCAGCAGCCCGAGACAGGGCCACTCTGGGGCCAACGTCCTGACTTTC. It codes for CASSPRQGHSGANVLTF.